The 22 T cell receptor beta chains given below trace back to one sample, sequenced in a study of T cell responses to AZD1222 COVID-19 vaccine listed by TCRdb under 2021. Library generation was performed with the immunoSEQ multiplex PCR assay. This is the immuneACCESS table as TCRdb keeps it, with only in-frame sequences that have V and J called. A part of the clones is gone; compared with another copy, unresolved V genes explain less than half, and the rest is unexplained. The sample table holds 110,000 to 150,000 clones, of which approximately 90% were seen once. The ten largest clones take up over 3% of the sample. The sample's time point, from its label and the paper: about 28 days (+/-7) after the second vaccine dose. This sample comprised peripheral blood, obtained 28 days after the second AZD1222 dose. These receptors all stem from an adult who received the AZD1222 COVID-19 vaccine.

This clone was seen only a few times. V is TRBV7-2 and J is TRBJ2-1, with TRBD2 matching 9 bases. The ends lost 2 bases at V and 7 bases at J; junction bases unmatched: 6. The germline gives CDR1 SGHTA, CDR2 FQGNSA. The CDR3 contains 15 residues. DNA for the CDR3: TGTGCCAGCAGCTTAAAAGCGGGGGGCGGTAATGAGCAGTTCTTC. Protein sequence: CASSLKAGGGNEQFF.

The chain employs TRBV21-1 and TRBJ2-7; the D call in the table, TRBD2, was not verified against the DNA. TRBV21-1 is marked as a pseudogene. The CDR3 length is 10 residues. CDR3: CASLLREQYF. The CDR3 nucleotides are TGTGCCAGCCTGTTGCGGGAGCAGTACTTC.

This CDR3 is CASSPSGQAGGYTF. CDR3 coding DNA: TGTGCCAGCAGTCCCTCGGGGCAGGCGGGAGGCTACACCTTC. The chain joins TRBV6-2 or TRBV6-3 to TRBJ1-2, with a possible D match to TRBD1 (5 bases). CDR1 is MNHEY and CDR2 is SVGEGT in the germline V gene. The ends were cut back, 5 bases at V and 8 bases at J, with 18 bases in the middle. The CDR3 extends over 14 amino acids.

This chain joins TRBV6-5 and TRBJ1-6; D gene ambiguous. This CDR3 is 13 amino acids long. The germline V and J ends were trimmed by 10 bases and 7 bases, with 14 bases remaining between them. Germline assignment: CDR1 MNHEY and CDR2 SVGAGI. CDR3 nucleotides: TGTGCCACCTTCGCGGGGTGGAATTCACCCCTCCACTTT. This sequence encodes CATFAGWNSPLHF.

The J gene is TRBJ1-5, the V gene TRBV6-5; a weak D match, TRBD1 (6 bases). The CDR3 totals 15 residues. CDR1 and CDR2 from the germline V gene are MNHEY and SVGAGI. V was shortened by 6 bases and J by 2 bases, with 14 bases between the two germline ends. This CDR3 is CASRQGRQGNQPQHF. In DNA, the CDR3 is TGTGCCAGCAGGCAGGGGAGACAGGGCAATCAGCCCCAGCATTTT.

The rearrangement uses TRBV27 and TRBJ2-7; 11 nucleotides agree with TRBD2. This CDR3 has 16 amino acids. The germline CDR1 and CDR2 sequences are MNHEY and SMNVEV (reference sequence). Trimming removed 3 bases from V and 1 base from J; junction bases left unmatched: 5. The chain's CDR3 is CASSFLGTSGSYEQYF. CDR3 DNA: TGTGCCAGCAGTTTCCTGGGGACTAGCGGTTCCTACGAGCAGTACTTC.

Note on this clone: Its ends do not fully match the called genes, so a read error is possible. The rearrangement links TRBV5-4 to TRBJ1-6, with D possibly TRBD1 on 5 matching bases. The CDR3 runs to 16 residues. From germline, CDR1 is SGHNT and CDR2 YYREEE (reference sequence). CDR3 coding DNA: TGTGCCAGCAGCTTGGGCGGGATCGCAGGGAGTTCAGCCCTCCACTTT. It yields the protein CASSLGGIAGSSALHF.

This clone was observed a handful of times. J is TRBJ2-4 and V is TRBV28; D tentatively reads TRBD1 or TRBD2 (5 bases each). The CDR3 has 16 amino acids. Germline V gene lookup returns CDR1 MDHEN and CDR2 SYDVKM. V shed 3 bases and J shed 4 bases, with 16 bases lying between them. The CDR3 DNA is TGTGCCAGCAGTTTGGGGGACGCGCTACAAAAAAACATTCAGTACTTC. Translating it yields CASSLGDALQKNIQYF.

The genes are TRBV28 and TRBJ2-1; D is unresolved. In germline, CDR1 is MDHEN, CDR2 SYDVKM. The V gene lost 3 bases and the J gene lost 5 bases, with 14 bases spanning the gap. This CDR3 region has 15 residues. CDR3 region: CASSLDPNPNNEQFF. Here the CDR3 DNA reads TGTGCCAGCAGTTTGGACCCGAACCCTAACAATGAGCAGTTCTTC.

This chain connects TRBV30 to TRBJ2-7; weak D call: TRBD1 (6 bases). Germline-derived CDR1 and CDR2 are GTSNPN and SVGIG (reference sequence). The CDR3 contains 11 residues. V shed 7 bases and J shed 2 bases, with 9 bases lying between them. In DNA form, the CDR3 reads TGTGCCTTACAGGGTACCTACGAGCAGTACTTC. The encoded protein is CALQGTYEQYF.

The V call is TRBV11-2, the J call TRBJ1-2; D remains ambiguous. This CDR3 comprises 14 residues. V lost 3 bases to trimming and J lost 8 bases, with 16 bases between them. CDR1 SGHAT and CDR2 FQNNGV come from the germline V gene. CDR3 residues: CASSFQQVSGGYTF. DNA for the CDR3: TGTGCCAGCAGCTTCCAGCAGGTATCTGGAGGCTACACCTTC.

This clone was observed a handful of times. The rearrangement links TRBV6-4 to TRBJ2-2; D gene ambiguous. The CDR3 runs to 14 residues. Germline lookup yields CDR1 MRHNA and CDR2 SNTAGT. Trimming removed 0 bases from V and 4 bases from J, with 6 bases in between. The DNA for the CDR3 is TGTGCCAGCAGTGACTCTGAATTCACCGGGGAGCTGTTTTTT. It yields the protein CASSDSEFTGELFF.

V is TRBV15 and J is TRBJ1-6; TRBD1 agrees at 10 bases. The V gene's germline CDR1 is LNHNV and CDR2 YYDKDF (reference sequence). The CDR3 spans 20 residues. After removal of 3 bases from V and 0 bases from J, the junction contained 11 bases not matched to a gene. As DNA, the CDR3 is TGTGCCACCAGCAGCAGCAGACAACGGGACAGGGGCTCCTATAATTCACCCCTCCACTTT. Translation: CATSSSRQRDRGSYNSPLHF.

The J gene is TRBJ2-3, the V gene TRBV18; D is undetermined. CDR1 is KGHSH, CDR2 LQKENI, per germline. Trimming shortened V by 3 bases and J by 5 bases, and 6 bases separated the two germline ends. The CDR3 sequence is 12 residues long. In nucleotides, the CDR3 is TGTGCCAGCTCACCGGGGTTAGATACGCAGTATTTT. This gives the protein CASSPGLDTQYF.

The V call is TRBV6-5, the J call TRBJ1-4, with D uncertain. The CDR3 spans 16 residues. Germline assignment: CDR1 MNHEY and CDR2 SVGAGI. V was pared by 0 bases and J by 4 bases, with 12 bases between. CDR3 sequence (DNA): TGTGCCAGCAGTTACTCTTTGCAGAAGTTTAATGAAAAACTGTTTTTT. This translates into CASSYSLQKFNEKLFF.

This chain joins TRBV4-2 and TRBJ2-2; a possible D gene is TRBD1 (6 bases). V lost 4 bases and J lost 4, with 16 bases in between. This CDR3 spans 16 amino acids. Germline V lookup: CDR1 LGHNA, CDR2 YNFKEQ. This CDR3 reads CASSPPRLGGTGELFF. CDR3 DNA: TGTGCCAGCAGCCCCCCAAGGCTAGGGGGCACCGGGGAGCTGTTTTTT.

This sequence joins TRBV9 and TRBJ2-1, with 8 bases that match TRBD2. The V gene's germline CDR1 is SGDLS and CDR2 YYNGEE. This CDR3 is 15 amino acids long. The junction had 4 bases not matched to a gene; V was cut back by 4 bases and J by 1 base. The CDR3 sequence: CASSPGGGSYNEQFF. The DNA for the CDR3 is TGTGCCAGCAGCCCCGGGGGGGGATCCTACAATGAGCAGTTCTTC. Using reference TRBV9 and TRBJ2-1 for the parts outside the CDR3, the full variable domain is DSGVTQTPKHLITATGQRVTLRCSPRSGDLSVYWYQQSLDQGLQFLIQYYNGEERAKGNILERFSAQQFPDLHSELNLSSLELGDSALYFCASSPGGGSYNEQFFGPGTRLTVL.

This CDR3 reads CAWRRTSGSDEQFF. The CDR3 bases are TGTGCCTGGAGACGGACTAGCGGGAGCGATGAGCAGTTCTTC. The chain recombines TRBV30 with TRBJ2-1, with TRBD2 matching 13 bases. Germline V gene data show CDR1 as GTSNPN and CDR2 as SVGIG (reference sequence). With V trimmed by 3 bases and J by 8 bases, 4 bases remained unmatched. There are 14 residues in the CDR3.

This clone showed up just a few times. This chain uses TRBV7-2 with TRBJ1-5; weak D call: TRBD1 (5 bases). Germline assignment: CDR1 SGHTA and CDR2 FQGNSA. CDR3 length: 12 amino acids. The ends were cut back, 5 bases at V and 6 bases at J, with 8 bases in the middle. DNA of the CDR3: TGTGCCAGCAGCGGACAATTTCAGCCCCAGCATTTT. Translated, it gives CASSGQFQPQHF. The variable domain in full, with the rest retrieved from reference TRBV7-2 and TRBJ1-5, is GAGVSQSPSNKVTEKGKDVELRCDPISGHTALYWYRQSLGQGLEFLIYFQGNSAPDKSGLPSDRFSAERTGGSVSTLTIQRTQQEDSAVYLCASSGQFQPQHFGDGTRLSIL.

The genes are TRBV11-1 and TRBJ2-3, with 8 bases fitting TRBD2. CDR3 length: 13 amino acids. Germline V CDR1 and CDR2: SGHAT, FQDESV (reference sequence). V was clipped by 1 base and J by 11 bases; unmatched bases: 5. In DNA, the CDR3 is TGTGCCAGCAGCTTAGGCCGGGAGGGGGTGCAGTATTTT. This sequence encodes CASSLGREGVQYF.

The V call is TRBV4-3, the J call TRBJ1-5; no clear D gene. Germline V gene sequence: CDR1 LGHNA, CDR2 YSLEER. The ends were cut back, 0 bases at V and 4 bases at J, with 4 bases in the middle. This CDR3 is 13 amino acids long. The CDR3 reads CASSQDWNQPQHF. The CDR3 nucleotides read TGCGCCAGCAGCCAAGATTGGAATCAGCCCCAGCATTTT.

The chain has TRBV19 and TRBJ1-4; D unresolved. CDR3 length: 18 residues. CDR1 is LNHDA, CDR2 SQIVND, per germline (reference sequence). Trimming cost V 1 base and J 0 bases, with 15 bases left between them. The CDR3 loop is CASSIGGASLSTNEKLFF. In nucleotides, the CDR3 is TGTGCCAGTAGTATAGGCGGAGCCAGCCTATCAACTAATGAAAAACTGTTTTTT.